The table lists the clone carrying this T cell receptor beta chain with a few counts. Its antigen is still unknown. This sample stems from a study of T cell repertoires in cytomegalovirus infection. Across the study: Both CMV infection and a matching HLA type were indicated by public TCR beta signatures. Regarding the study as a whole: Ex vivo, HLA-C-restricted CMV-specific TCR beta clonotypes prevailed over the rest of the response.

The CDR3 loop spans 15 amino acids. Germline V lookup: CDR1 SGHDT, CDR2 YYEEEE. Losses at the gene ends were 0 bases for V and 4 bases for J; bases not matched to a gene: 3. TCRdb re-analysed the reads in MiXCR, keeping a single row per CDR3 protein. The data hold 230,000 or so distinct CDR3 sequences, with approximately 15% observed a single time. This clonotype was obtained from a human donor in good health (CMV status not recorded). Some clones in this sample may be carry-over from other donors' samples. V is TRBV5-6 and J is TRBJ2-7; 11 bases match TRBD2. The sample was CD8+ T cells from PBMCs. The CDR3 DNA is TGTGCCAGCAGCTTGGTTGGGACTAGCGGTTACGAGCAGTACTTC. As protein: CASSLVGTSGYEQYF.